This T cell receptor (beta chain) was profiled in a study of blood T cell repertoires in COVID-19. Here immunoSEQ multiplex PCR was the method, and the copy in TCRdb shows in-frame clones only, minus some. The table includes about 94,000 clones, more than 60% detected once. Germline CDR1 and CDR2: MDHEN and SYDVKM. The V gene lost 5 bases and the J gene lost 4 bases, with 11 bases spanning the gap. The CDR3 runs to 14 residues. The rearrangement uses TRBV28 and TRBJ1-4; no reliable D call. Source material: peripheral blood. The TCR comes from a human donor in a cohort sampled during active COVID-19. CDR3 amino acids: CASSKPVLNEKLFF. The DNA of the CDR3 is TGTGCCAGCAGTAAGCCTGTCCTTAATGAAAAACTGTTTTTT. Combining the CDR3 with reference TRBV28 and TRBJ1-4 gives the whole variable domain DVKVTQSSRYLVKRTGEKVFLECVQDMDHENMFWYRQDPGLGLRLIYFSYDVKMKEKGDIPEGYSVSREKKERFSLILESASTNQTSMYLCASSKPVLNEKLFFGSGTQLSVL.